This TCR beta chain was recovered during a study of cytomegalovirus exposure and HLA in healthy donors. About this clone: Antigen: not known.

The PCR was carried out with 60 Vbeta primers and 13 Jbeta primers. Assay used: immunoSEQ multiplex PCR; TCRdb lists only in-frame clones, some missing. The sample includes around 130,000 clones, around 72% of them seen just once. Study-wide results and caveats: Later analysis identified over 15,000 TCR beta sequences associated with HLA alleles, using a false discovery rate threshold of 0.05.

Trimming shortened V by 1 base and J by 4 bases, and 6 bases separated the two germline ends. CDR1 and CDR2 from the germline V gene are SEHNR and FQNEAQ (reference sequence). This CDR3 spans 13 amino acids. This receptor was taken from a woman aged 40-49 years in good health and CMV-seronegative. Sequencing input: PBMCs. V usage is TRBV7-9 and J usage is TRBJ2-3; no reliable D call. The CDR3 spells CASSLGRSDTQYF. Written as DNA, the CDR3 is TGTGCCAGCAGCTTAGGGCGGTCAGATACGCAGTATTTT.